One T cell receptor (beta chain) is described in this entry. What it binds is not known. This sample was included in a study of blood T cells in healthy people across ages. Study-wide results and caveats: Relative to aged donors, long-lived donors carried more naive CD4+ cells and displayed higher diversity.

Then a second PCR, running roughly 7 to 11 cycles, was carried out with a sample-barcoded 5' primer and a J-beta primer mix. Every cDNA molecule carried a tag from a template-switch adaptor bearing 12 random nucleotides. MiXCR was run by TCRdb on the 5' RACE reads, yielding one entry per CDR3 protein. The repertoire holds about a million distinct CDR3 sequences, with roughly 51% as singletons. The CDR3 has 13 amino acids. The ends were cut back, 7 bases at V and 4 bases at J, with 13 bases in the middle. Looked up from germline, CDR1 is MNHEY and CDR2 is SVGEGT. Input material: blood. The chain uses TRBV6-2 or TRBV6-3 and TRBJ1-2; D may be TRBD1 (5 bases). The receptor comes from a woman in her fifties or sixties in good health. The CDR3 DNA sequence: TGTGCCAGCAAAGACAGCTCCCGCTATGGCTACACCTTC. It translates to CASKDSSRYGYTF.